A selection of T cell receptor beta chains follows, all from one sample in a study of regulatory T cells in long-lasting Graves disease. One entry per CDR3 protein, called by TCRdb with MiXCR from the multiplex PCR reads. In the table there are roughly 490,000 distinct CDR3 sequences, about 20% of which are singletons. The sample consisted of peripheral blood mononuclear cells (PBMCs), taken when the disease was refractory, from a patient treated with antithyroid drugs. The receptors originated from a female donor with Graves disease. Each CDR3 is given without its conserved first and last residue. Clone size is shown for a subset of rows, as once, few, many or a class of expanded clone.

v_gene | abundance | CDR3aa
TRBV13 | few | ASSFLGRGGNSYEQY
TRBV10-3 | few | AISRDRNAYEQY
TRBV29-1 | many | SVESPSSEETQY
TRBV28 | many | ASSIRTGSSGNTIY
TRBV28 | few | ASSLLRGEQF
TRBV7-2 | many | ASSPSGGLTLH
TRBV14 | many | ASSLWLADEKLF
TRBV5-1 | - | ASSLDGPGPNEKLF
TRBV28 | few | ASMGGGTYEQY
TRBV7-9 | - | ASSLWGDGYT
TRBV5-1 | few | ASSLDELNYGYT
TRBV28 | many | ASSSLLTRLEQY
TRBV7-6 | - | ASSFTFLGRTYNEQF
TRBV10-3 | few | AIRGGQVDGYT
TRBV5-1 | - | ASSLDRMGGYT